This entry lists 11 T cell receptor beta chains sequenced from one sample in a study of Ad26.COV2.S vaccination and SARS-CoV-2 variants. Assay: immunoSEQ multiplex PCR; the TCRdb copy retains only in-frame clones and omits some. The sample consists of hundreds of thousands of clones, 89% of them appearing once. Treatment specified: 15 to 20 received Ad26.COV2.S at low or high dose, single or two shots; 5 received placebo; per-sample allocation not given. It was on day 63 after the first vaccine or placebo injection that samples were taken. The starting material was peripheral blood, obtained in a trial of Ad26.COV2.S vaccine versus placebo. These receptors all stem from a person between 18 and 65 years old who received the Ad26.COV2.S COVID-19 vaccine or a placebo.

The J gene is TRBJ2-7, the V gene TRBV7-6; 7 nucleotides line up with TRBD1. In germline, CDR1 is SGHVS, CDR2 FNYEAQ. CDR3 length: 15 residues. With V trimmed by 7 bases and J by 0 bases, 9 bases remained unmatched. The CDR3 DNA reads as TGTGCCAGCACTCCCGGGACAGACTTCTCCTACGAGCAGTACTTC. Residues: CASTPGTDFSYEQYF.

The chain is built from TRBV6-2 or TRBV6-3 and TRBJ2-7; D is perhaps TRBD2 (5 bases). In germline, CDR1 is MNHEY, CDR2 SVGEGT. The CDR3 runs 16 residues. Trimming took 1 base from V and 2 from J, leaving 15 bases between them. The CDR3 region has the DNA TGTGCCAGCAGTTACTTGCAGTCGGGGAGTACCTACGAGCAGTACTTC. Protein product: CASSYLQSGSTYEQYF.

CDR3 coding DNA: TGCGCCAGCAGCGGACAGGGTCGGGGCTACACCTTC. Its translation is CASSGQGRGYTF. The chain uses TRBV5-1 and TRBJ1-2; the match to TRBD1 covers 8 bases. CDR1 is SGHRS and CDR2 is YFSETQ in the germline V gene. The CDR3 extends over 12 amino acids. Unmatched junction bases numbered 4, after V lost 4 bases and J lost 8 bases.

The chain couples TRBV4-3 to TRBJ1-6; D gene unclear. This CDR3 has 15 residues. The V gene lost 0 bases and the J gene lost 7 bases, with 10 bases spanning the gap. Germline V CDR1 and CDR2: LGHNA, YSLEER. CDR3 residues: CASSQDLRVNSPLHF. The CDR3 nucleotides are TGCGCCAGCAGCCAAGATCTTCGGGTGAATTCACCCCTCCACTTT.

This chain connects TRBV20-1 to TRBJ2-1; 12 nucleotides align to TRBD2. Trimming cost V 3 bases and J 2 bases; bases outside gene matches: 8. The CDR3 extends over 17 amino acids. Germline loops: CDR1 DFQATT, CDR2 SNEGSKA (reference sequence). DNA for the CDR3: TGCAGTGCTAGTTTCCTAGCGGGGGGGCCTCCCTACAATGAGCAGTTCTTC. It translates to CSASFLAGGPPYNEQFF.

In this sample, this clone turned up a few times. The chain couples TRBV6-5 to TRBJ1-3; D uncertain. In germline, CDR1 is MNHEY, CDR2 SVGAGI. CDR3 length: 11 residues. Trimming shortened V by 2 bases and J by 4 bases, and 0 bases separated the two germline ends. The CDR3 reads CASSYGNTIYF. Written as DNA, the CDR3 is TGTGCCAGCAGTTACGGAAACACCATATATTTT.

There are a few counts of this clone. The CDR3 coding sequence is TGTGCCAGCAGCTTGGACACCTACGAGCAGTACGTC. The encoded protein is CASSLDTYEQYV. This rearrangement joins TRBV5-4 to TRBJ2-7; D not resolved. V shed 0 bases and J shed 2 bases, with 3 bases lying between them. This CDR3 is 12 amino acids long. CDR1 and CDR2 from the germline V gene are SGHNT and YYREEE (reference sequence).

The CDR3: CASSLPSSANTGELFF. The CDR3 DNA reads TGTGCCAGCAGCCTCCCAAGCAGCGCGAACACCGGGGAGCTGTTTTTT. This rearrangement joins TRBV7-2 to TRBJ2-2; D is undetermined. Germline V gene data show CDR1 as SGHTA and CDR2 as FQGNSA. The CDR3 consists of 16 residues. Between the trimmed V and J ends, which lost 5 bases and 0 bases, there was a span of 13 bases.

J is TRBJ1-2 and V is TRBV7-2; 8 bases are a match to TRBD1. This CDR3 comprises 14 residues. Germline CDR1 is SGHTA and CDR2 is FQGNSA. Losses at the gene ends were 0 bases for V and 7 bases for J; bases not matched to a gene: 4. Here the CDR3 reads CASSLAQGAGGYTF. For the CDR3, the DNA is TGTGCCAGCAGCTTAGCCCAGGGGGCCGGTGGCTACACCTTC. The complete variable domain, with remaining parts taken from reference TRBV7-2 and TRBJ1-2, reads GAGVSQSPSNKVTEKGKDVELRCDPISGHTALYWYRQSLGQGLEFLIYFQGNSAPDKSGLPSDRFSAERTGGSVSTLTIQRTQQEDSAVYLCASSLAQGAGGYTFGSGTRLTVV.

V and J are TRBV5-1 and TRBJ1-6, with D unclear. Trimming took off 0 bases at V and 8 bases at J, with 6 bases between the two ends. The CDR3 consists of 13 residues. Germline V gene sequence: CDR1 SGHRS, CDR2 YFSETQ. The DNA for the CDR3 is TGCGCCAGCAGCTTGGTCCGGGATTCACCCCTCCACTTT. Residues: CASSLVRDSPLHF.

This chain connects TRBV6-4 to TRBJ2-2; D gene unclear. CDR1 MRHNA and CDR2 SNTAGT come from the germline V gene. Deletions cut 0 bases from V and 5 bases from J, with 13 bases between. The CDR3 runs to 16 residues. CDR3 residues: CASSDSGSSNTGELFF. DNA for the CDR3: TGTGCCAGCAGTGACTCTGGGTCCAGTAATACCGGGGAGCTGTTTTTT.